The rows below give T cell receptor beta chains drawn from one sample of a study of blood T cells in healthy people across ages. TCRdb re-analysed the 5' RACE reads in MiXCR, keeping a single row per CDR3 protein. The sample consists of 600,000 or so distinct CDR3 sequences, 21% of them appearing once. The sample taken for sequencing was blood. Every receptor here comes from a man aged 70 or older in good health. The CDR3 runs from the conserved cysteine through the conserved F or W. A D gene is named only where the DNA matches it firmly. A row's size may be missing; if present it is once, few, many or a size class.

CDR3aa,CDR3nt,j_gene,d_gene,v_gene,abundance
CASSLDGRGSYEQYF,TGCGCCAGCAGCTTGGATGGACGGGGCTCCTACGAGCAGTACTTC,TRBJ2-7,.,TRBV5-1,.
CASSPPGLAGGTVYNEQFF,TGTGCCAGCTCACCACCGGGACTAGCGGGAGGGACTGTCTACAATGAGCAGTTCTTC,TRBJ2-1,TRBD2,TRBV18,many
CAIGNDYGYTF,TGTGCCATCGGGAACGACTATGGCTACACCTTC,TRBJ1-2,.,TRBV10-3,.
CASSSGQGPHNEQFF,TGCGCCAGCAGCTCCGGACAGGGCCCCCACAATGAGCAGTTCTTC,TRBJ2-1,TRBD1,TRBV5-1,.
CASSQDHRVTQYF,TGCGCCAGCAGCCAAGATCATCGGGTTACGCAGTATTTT,TRBJ2-3,.,TRBV4-3,.
CSVGQAGTGYTF,TGCAGCGTTGGGCAGGCGGGGACGGGCTACACCTTC,TRBJ1-2,.,TRBV29-1,few
CASSRASANEKLFF,TGTGCCAGCAGTCGGGCTTCGGCTAATGAAAAGCTGTTTTTT,TRBJ1-4,.,TRBV6-6,.
CTSSLGPGPDSPLHF,TGTACCAGCAGTTTGGGACCAGGGCCTGATTCACCCCTCCACTTT,TRBJ1-6,.,TRBV12-3/TRBV12-4,.
CATRTIDVQFF,TGTGCCACTCGTACTATAGATGTGCAGTTCTTC,TRBJ2-1,.,TRBV12-3/TRBV12-4,few
CASSIGQGRGNAFF,TGTGCCAGCAGCATAGGACAGGGTCGAGGGAATGCTTTCTTT,TRBJ1-1,TRBD1,TRBV5-6,few
CASRTELAYSSYEQYF,TGTGCCAGCAGAACGGAACTAGCCTACAGCTCCTACGAGCAGTACTTC,TRBJ2-7,.,TRBV7-8,.
CATSRGGDRTYEQYF,TGTGCCACCAGCAGAGGGGGGGACAGAACCTACGAGCAGTACTTC,TRBJ2-7,.,TRBV15,few
CASSWREASEKLFF,TGTGCCAGCAGTTGGAGGGAAGCAAGTGAAAAACTGTTTTTT,TRBJ1-4,.,TRBV12-3/TRBV12-4,many
CASSLSTGAGETQYF,TGTGCCAGCAGCTTATCGACAGGGGCTGGGGAGACCCAGTACTTC,TRBJ2-5,TRBD1,TRBV7-2,.
CASSLDPLGENTEAFF,TGTGCCAGCAGCTTAGACCCCCTGGGGGAGAACACTGAAGCTTTCTTT,TRBJ1-1,.,TRBV7-6,few
CASSAGGTDTQCF,TGCGCCAGCAGCGCAGGGGGCACAGATACGCAGTGTTTT,TRBJ2-3,TRBD1,TRBV5-1,.
CSVQVQPNEKLFF,TGCAGCGTACAGGTTCAACCTAATGAAAAACTGTTTTTT,TRBJ1-4,.,TRBV29-1,.
CASSAGTGYNSPLHF,TGTGCCAGCAGCGCCGGGACAGGGTATAATTCACCCCTCCACTTT,TRBJ1-6,TRBD1,TRBV7-2,.
CAISESGQGAAKNIQYF,TGTGCCATCAGTGAGTCAGGCCAGGGAGCGGCCAAAAACATTCAGTACTTC,TRBJ2-4,.,TRBV10-3,.
CASGLRNEQFF,TGTGCCAGCGGTCTACGCAATGAGCAGTTCTTC,TRBJ2-1,.,TRBV12-3/TRBV12-4,.
CASSETRGGSQPQHF,TGTGCCAGCAGTGAAACCAGGGGCGGGAGCCAGCCCCAGCATTTT,TRBJ1-5,.,TRBV2,many
CATSDFTGTGTDTQYF,TGTGCCACCAGTGATTTCACCGGAACAGGCACAGATACGCAGTATTTT,TRBJ2-3,.,TRBV24-1,few
CSAYSGPGNEQFF,TGCAGTGCCTATAGCGGACCAGGGAATGAGCAGTTCTTC,TRBJ2-1,.,TRBV20-1,.
CASTARTGKNIQYF,TGTGCCAGCACCGCCCGGACAGGGAAAAACATTCAGTACTTC,TRBJ2-4,TRBD1,TRBV3-1,.
CAIIPEGGVNTEAFF,TGTGCCATCATCCCCGAGGGCGGGGTGAACACTGAAGCTTTCTTT,TRBJ1-1,.,TRBV10-3,few
CASRDGGSYEQYF,TGTGCCAGCAGAGACGGGGGTTCCTACGAGCAGTACTTC,TRBJ2-7,.,TRBV12-3/TRBV12-4,many
CATDVTGFQETQYF,TGTGCCACCGATGTTACAGGCTTCCAAGAGACCCAGTACTTC,TRBJ2-5,.,TRBV6-2/TRBV6-3,.
CSAEGGPGELFF,TGCAGCGCCGAGGGGGGGCCCGGGGAGCTGTTTTTT,TRBJ2-2,.,TRBV29-1,.
CASREGTVNTGELFF,TGTGCCAGCAGGGAAGGGACGGTGAACACCGGGGAGCTGTTTTTT,TRBJ2-2,.,TRBV25-1,few
CTSSVRGGDPQETQYF,TGTACCAGCAGCGTGAGGGGCGGAGACCCACAAGAGACCCAGTACTTC,TRBJ2-5,.,TRBV7-9,.
CASSLSYYEQYF,TGTGCCAGCAGTTTGAGCTATTACGAGCAGTACTTC,TRBJ2-7,.,TRBV6-2/TRBV6-3,.
CSASLTADMNTEAFF,TGCAGTGCTAGTTTGACAGCTGATATGAACACTGAAGCTTTCTTT,TRBJ1-1,.,TRBV20-1,.
CASSQEIEDTQYF,TGCGCCAGCAGCCAAGAAATCGAGGATACGCAGTATTTT,TRBJ2-3,.,TRBV4-3,.
CSAPSGDTEAFF,TGCAGTGCACCTAGCGGGGACACTGAAGCTTTCTTT,TRBJ1-1,.,TRBV20-1,many
CASSQIGQGYGYTF,TGTGCCAGCAGCCAAATCGGACAGGGATATGGCTACACCTTC,TRBJ1-2,TRBD1,TRBV14,few
CSARDFRTTGPTGELFF,TGCAGTGCTAGAGATTTCAGAACGACAGGGCCCACCGGGGAGCTGTTTTTT,TRBJ2-2,TRBD1,TRBV20-1,.
CASSLGDLVDTQYF,TGCGCCAGCAGCTTGGGGGACCTCGTGGATACGCAGTATTTT,TRBJ2-3,.,TRBV5-1,.
CASSTGLASNEQFF,TGTGCCAGTAGTACAGGACTAGCGTCTAATGAGCAGTTCTTC,TRBJ2-1,TRBD2,TRBV19,few
CASGLVINPSTTGELFF,TGTGCTAGTGGTTTGGTAATTAACCCCAGTACCACCGGGGAGCTGTTTTTT,TRBJ2-2,.,TRBV12-5,few
CASSLVSSISYEQYF,TGTGCCAGCAGCTTAGTGTCTTCGATCTCCTACGAGCAGTACTTC,TRBJ2-7,.,TRBV7-2,.